Sequencing of this T cell receptor beta chain was carried out in a study of T cell repertoires in cytomegalovirus infection. The overall study: CMV infection together with matching HLA type was indicated by public TCR beta signatures. Overall study results and limits: HLA-C-restricted CMV clonotypes gave the most frequent clonotype in two of eight donors. Individuals carrying CMV plus the relevant HLA were identified by cumulative frequency of public TCR beta families.

This clonotype was counted at least ten times. Its antigen is unidentified. Germline loops: CDR1 SGHTA, CDR2 FQGNSA. V lost 0 bases to trimming and J lost 9 bases, with 9 bases between them. The CDR3 contains 13 residues. From the reads, TCRdb called clonotypes with MiXCR, one entry per CDR3 protein. The sample yields over 200,000 distinct CDR3 sequences, roughly 13% seen once. Sequences were obtained from PBMCs. The sequence was obtained from a human donor in good health (CMV status not recorded). Some clones in this sample may be carry-over from other donors' samples. The rearrangement uses TRBV7-2 and TRBJ2-1; no firm D call. The CDR3 reads CASSLARLSEQFF. The DNA for the CDR3 is TGTGCCAGCAGCTTAGCTCGGCTATCTGAGCAGTTCTTC.